This T cell receptor (beta chain) is drawn from a study of blood T cells in healthy people across ages. For the second PCR, which ran for about 7 to 11 cycles, a sample-barcoded 5' primer and a J-beta primer mix were used. TCRdb reprocessed the 5' RACE reads via MiXCR and lists one record per CDR3 protein. The repertoire includes about 1 million distinct CDR3 sequences, roughly 24% of them detected once, and approximately 0.79% sits in the top ten. Trimming removed 6 bases at V and 7 bases at J, with 15 bases between. Germline lookup yields CDR1 SQVTM and CDR2 ANQGSEA. CDR3 length equals 13 residues. In addition, the sample was reused for a study of T cells of mothers and their children. As that study records: Related and unrelated pairs show similar shaping of TCR recombination output by thymic selection.

The TCR was taken from a girl aged 2 to 9 in good health. The sequenced sample consisted of blood. The chain has TRBV29-1 and TRBJ1-4; D perhaps matches TRBD1 (5 bases). CDR3 in amino acids: CSVGRGSGEKLFF. The CDR3 DNA reads as TGCAGCGTGGGGAGGGGAAGCGGTGAAAAACTGTTTTTT.